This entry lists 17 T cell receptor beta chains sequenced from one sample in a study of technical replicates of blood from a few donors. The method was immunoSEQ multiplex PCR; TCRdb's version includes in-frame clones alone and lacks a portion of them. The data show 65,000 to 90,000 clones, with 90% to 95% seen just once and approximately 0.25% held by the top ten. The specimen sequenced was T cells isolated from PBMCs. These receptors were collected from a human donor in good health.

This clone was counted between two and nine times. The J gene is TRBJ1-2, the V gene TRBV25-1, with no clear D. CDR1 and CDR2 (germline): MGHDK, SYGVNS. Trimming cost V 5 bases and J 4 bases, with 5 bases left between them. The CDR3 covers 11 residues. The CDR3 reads CASSNSYGYTF. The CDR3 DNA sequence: TGTGCCAGCAGTAACAGCTATGGCTACACCTTC.

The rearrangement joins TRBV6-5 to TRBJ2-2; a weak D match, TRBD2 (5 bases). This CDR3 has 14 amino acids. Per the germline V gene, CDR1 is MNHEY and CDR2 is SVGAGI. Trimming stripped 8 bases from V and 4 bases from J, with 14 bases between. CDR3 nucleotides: TGTGCCAGCGGCTTTGAGGGCAGCACCGGGGAGCTGTTTTTT. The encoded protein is CASGFEGSTGELFF.

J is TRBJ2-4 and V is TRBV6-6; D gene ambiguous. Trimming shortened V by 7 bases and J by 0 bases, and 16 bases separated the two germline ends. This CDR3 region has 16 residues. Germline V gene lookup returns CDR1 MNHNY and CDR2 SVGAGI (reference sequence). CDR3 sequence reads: CASTTVSELAKNIQYF. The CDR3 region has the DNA TGTGCCAGCACCACGGTCTCCGAACTAGCCAAAAACATTCAGTACTTC.

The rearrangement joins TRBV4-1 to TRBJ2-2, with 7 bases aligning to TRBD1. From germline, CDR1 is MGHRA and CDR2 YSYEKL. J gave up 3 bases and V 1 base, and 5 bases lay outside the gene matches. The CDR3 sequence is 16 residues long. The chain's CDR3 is CASSQVTGPDTGELFF. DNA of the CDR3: TGCGCCAGCAGCCAAGTGACAGGGCCGGACACCGGGGAGCTGTTTTTT.

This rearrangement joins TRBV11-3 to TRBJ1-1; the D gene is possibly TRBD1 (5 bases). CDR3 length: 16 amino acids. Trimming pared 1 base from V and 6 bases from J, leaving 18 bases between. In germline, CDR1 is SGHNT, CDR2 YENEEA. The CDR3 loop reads CASSLVGGRGSAEAFF. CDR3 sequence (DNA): TGTGCCAGCAGCTTAGTGGGGGGTAGGGGTTCAGCTGAAGCTTTCTTT.

The CDR3 coding sequence is TGTGCCAGCAGATACAGGGGTCAAATATCCACAGATACGCAGTATTTT. Protein product: CASRYRGQISTDTQYF. This chain uses TRBV6-5 with TRBJ2-3; 7 positions agree with TRBD1. The CDR3 totals 16 residues. CDR1 MNHEY and CDR2 SVGAGI come from the germline V gene. V was pared by 6 bases and J by 2 bases, with 11 bases of the junction left unmatched.

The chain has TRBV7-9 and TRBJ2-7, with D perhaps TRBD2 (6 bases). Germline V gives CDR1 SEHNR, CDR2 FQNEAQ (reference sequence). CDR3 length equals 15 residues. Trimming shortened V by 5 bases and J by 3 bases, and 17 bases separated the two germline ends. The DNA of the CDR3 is TGTGCCAGCAGCACCGACCGGGAGACAATCTACGAGCAGTACTTC. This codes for CASSTDRETIYEQYF.

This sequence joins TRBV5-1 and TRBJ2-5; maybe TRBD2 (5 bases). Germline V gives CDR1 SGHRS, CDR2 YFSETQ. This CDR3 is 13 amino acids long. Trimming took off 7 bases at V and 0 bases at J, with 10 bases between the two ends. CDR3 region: CASAPGYQETQYF. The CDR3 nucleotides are TGCGCCAGCGCCCCGGGGTACCAAGAGACCCAGTACTTC.

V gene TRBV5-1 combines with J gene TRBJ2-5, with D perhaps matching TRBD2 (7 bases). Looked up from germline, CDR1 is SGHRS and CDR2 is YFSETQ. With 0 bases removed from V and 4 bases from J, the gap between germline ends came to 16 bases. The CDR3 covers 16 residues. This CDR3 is CASSLGVGGATETQYF. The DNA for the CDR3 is TGCGCCAGCAGCTTGGGTGTGGGGGGGGCAACAGAGACCCAGTACTTC.

As DNA, the CDR3 is TGTGCCAGCAGCTTACGGCCAGGCGCCCAGTTAGCCAAAAACATTCAGTACTTC. Its protein is CASSLRPGAQLAKNIQYF. This rearrangement joins TRBV7-9 to TRBJ2-4; D is ambiguous. The CDR3 length is 18 residues. The germline gives CDR1 SEHNR, CDR2 FQNEAQ (reference sequence). V lost 2 bases and J 0 bases, leaving 17 bases between the germline ends.

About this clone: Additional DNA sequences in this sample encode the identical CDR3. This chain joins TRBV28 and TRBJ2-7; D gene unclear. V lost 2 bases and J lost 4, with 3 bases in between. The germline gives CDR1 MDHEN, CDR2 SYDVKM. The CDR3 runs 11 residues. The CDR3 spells CASSLRYEQYF. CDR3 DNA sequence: TGTGCCAGCAGTTTACGGTACGAGCAGTACTTC.

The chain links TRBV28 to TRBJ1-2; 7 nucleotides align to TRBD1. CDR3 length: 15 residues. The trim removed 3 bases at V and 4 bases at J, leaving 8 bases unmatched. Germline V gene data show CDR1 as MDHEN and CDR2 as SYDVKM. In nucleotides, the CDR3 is TGTGCCAGCAGTTTCTATATGACAGGGAGCTATGGCTACACCTTC. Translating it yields CASSFYMTGSYGYTF.

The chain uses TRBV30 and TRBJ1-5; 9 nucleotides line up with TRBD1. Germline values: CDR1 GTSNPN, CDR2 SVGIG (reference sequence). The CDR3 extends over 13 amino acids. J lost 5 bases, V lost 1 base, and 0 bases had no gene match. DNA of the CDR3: TGTGCCTGGAGTGGACAGGGGGATCAGCCCCAGCATTTT. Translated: CAWSGQGDQPQHF.

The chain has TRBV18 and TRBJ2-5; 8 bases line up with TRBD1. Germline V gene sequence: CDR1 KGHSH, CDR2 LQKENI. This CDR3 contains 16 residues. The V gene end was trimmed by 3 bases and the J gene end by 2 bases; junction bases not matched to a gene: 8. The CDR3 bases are TGTGCCAGCTCACCCTTGCCGGGGACAGGTCAAGAGACCCAGTACTTC. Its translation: CASSPLPGTGQETQYF.

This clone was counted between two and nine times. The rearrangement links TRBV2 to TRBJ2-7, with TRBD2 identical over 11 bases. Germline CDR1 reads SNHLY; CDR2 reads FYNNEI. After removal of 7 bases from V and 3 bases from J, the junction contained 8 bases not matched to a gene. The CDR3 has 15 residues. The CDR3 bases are TGTGCCAGCACCCTAACTAGCGGGGGAGGCTACGAGCAGTACTTC. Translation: CASTLTSGGGYEQYF.

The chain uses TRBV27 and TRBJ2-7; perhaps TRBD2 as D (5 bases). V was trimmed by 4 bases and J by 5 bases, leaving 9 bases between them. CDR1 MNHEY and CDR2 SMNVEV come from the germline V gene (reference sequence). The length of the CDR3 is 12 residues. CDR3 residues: CASSSGINEQYF. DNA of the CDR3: TGTGCCAGCAGTTCGGGGATCAACGAGCAGTACTTC.

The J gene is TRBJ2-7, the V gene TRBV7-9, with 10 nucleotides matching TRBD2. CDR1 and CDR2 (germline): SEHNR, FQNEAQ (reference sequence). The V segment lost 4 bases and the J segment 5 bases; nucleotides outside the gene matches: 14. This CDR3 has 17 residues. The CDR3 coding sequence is TGTGCCAGCAGCTGGCCCTTAGCGGGGGGAGCGGGGGACGAGCAGTACTTC. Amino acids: CASSWPLAGGAGDEQYF.